This T cell receptor beta chain was identified during a study of post-analysis software for immune sequencing data. Findings and caveats of the study: Controls had lower frequencies than patients of about 5 TRBV segments, which included TRBV5-6, TRBV5-1 and TRBV20-1. Multiple sclerosis patients had significantly lower normalized Chao1 diversity than controls.

cDNA libraries of TCR beta carried unique molecular identifiers. TCRdb reprocessed the PCR reads with MiXCR, giving one entry per CDR3 protein. The sample contains 250,000 to 300,000 distinct CDR3 sequences, approximately 34% of which appear only once. This clonotype was counted ten times or more. Its cognate antigen is unknown. CDR3 size: 17 residues. The germline V gene encodes CDR1 LNHDA and CDR2 SQIVND (reference sequence). V lost 6 bases and J 4 bases, leaving 24 bases between the germline ends. The TCR originated in a girl aged 5-17 years with multiple sclerosis. Source material: blood. This rearrangement joins TRBV19 to TRBJ1-2, with D perhaps matching TRBD1 (5 bases). The CDR3 DNA follows: TGTGCCAGTAGGGGAACCCCCGGTTCTGCGGGGGGCTATGGCTACACCTTC. Its protein is CASRGTPGSAGGYGYTF.